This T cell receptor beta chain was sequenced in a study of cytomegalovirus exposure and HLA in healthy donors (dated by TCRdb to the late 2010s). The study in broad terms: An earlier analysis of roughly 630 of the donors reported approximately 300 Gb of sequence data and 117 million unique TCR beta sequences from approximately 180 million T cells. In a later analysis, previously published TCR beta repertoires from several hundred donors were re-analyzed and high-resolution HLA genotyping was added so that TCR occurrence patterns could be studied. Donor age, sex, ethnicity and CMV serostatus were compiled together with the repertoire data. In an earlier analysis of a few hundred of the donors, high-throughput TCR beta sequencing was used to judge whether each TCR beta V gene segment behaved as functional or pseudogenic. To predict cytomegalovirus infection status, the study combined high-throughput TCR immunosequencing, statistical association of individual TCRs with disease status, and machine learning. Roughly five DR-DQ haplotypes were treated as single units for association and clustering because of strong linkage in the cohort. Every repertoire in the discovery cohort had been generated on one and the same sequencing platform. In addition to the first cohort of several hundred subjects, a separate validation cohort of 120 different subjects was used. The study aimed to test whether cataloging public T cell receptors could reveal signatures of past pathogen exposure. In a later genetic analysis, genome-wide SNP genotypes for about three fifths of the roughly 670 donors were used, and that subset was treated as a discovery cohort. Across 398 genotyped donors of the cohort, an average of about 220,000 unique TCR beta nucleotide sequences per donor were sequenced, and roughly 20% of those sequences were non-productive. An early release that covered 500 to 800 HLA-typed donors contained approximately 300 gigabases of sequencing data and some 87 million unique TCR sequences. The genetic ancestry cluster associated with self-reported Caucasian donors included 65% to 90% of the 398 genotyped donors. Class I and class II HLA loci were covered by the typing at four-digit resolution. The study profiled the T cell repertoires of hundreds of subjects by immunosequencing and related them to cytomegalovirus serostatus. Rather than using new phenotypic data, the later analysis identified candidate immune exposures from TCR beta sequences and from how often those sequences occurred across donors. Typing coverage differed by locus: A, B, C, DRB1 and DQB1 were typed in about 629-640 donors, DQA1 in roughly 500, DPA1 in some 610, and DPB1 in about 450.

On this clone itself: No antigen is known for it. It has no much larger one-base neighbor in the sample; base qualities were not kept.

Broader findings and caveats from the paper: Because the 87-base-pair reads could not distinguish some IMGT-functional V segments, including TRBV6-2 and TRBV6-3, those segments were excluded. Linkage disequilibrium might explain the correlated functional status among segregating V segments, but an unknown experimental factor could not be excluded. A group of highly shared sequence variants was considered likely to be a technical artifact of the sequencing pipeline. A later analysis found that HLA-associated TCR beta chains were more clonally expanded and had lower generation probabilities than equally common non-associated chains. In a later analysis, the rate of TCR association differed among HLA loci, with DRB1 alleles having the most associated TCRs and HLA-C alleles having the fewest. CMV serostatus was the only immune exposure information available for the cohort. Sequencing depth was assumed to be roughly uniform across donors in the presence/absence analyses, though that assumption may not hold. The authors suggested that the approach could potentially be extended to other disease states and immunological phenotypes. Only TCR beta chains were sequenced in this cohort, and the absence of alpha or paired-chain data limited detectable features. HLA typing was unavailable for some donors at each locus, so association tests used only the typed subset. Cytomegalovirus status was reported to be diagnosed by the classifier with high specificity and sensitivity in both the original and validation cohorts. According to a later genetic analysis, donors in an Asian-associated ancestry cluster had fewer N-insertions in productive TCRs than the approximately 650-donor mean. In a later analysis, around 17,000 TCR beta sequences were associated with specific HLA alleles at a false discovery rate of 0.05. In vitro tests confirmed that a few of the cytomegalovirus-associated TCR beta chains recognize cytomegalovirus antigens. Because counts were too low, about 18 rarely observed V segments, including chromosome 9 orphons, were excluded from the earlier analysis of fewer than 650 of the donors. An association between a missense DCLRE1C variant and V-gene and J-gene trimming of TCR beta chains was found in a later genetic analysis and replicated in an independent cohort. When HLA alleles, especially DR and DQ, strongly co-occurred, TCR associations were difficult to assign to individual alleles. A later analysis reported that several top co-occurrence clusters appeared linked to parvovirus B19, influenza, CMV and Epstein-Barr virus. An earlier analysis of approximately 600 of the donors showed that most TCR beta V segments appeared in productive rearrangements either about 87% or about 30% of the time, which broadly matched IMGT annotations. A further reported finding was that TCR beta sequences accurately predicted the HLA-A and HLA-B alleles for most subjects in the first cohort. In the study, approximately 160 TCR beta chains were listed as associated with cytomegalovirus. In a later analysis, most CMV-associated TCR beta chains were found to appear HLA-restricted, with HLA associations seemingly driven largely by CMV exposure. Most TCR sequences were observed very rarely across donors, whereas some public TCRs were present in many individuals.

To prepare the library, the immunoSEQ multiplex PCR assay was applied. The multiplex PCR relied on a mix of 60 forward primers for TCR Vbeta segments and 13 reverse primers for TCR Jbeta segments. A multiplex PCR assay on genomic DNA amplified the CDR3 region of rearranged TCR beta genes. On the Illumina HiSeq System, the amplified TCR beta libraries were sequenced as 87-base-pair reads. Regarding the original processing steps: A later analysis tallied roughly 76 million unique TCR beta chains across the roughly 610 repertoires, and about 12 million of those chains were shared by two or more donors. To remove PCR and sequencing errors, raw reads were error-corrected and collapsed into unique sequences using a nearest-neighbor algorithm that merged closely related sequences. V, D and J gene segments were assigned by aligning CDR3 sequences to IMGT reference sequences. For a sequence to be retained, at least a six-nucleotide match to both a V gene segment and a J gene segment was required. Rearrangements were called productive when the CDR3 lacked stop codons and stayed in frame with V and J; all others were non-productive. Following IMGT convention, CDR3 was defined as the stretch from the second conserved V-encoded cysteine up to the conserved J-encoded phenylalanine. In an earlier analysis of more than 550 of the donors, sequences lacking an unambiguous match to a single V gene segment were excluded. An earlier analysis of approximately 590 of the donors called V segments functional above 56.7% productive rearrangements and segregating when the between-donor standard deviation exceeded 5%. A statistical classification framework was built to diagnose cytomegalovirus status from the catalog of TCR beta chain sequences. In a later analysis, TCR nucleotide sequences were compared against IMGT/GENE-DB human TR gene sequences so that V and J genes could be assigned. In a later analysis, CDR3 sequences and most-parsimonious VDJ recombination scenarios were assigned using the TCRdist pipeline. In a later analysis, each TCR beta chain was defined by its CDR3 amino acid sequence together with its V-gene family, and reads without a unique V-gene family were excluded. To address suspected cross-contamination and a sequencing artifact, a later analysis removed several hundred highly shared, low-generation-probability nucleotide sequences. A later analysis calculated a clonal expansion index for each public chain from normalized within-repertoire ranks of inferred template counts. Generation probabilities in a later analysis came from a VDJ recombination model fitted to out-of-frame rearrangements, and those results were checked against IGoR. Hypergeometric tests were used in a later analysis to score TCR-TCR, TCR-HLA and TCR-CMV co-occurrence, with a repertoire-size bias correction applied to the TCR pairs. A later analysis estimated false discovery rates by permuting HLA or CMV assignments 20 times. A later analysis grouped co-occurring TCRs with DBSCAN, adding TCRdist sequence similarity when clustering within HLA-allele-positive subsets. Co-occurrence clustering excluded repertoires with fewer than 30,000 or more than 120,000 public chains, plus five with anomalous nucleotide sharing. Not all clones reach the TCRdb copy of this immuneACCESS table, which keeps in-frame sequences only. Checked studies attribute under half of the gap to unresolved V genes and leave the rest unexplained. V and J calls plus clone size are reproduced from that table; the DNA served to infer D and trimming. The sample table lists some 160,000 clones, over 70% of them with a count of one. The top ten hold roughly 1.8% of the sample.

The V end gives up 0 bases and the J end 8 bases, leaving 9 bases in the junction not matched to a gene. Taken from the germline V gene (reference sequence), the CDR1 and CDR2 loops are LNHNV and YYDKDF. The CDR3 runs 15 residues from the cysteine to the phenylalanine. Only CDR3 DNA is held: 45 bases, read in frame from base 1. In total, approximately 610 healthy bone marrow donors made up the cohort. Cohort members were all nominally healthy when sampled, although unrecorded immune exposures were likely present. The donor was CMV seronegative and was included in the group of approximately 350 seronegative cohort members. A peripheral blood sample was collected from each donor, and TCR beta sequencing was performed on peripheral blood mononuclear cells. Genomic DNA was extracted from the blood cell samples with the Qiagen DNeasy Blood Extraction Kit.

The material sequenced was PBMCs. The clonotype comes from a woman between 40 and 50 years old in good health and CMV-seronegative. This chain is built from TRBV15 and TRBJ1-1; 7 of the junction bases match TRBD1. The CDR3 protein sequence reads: CATSRDKDRTTEAFF. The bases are TGTGCCACCAGCAGAGATAAGGACAGGACCACCGAAGCTTTCTTT.